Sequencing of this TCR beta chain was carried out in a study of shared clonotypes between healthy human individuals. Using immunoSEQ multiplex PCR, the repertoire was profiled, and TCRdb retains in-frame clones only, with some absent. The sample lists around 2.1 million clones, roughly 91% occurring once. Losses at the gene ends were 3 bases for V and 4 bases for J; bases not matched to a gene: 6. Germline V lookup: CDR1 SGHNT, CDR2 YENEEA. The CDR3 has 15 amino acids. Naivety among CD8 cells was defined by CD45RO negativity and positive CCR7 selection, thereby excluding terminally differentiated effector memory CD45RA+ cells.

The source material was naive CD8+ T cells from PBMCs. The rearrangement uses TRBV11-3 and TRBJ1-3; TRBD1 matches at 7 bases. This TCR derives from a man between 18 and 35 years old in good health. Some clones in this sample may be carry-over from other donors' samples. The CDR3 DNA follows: TGTGCCAGCAGCTTGAGGACAGGACCAGGAAACACCATATATTTT. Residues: CASSLRTGPGNTIYF.